Each of the 18 T cell receptor beta chains below was sequenced from the same sample in a study of T cells in Graves' hyperthyroidism and ophthalmopathy. Regions amplified from RNA transcripts were the TCR beta CDR3 regions. HTBI primers were the set used in a first-round RT-PCR of the TCR CDR3. TCRdb called the multiplex PCR reads again in MiXCR, with one record for every CDR3 protein. The data hold over 150,000 distinct CDR3 sequences, with about a sixth observed a single time. The sequenced material came from blood. These receptors were collected from a woman aged 50 to 60 with Graves' hyperthyroidism.

The genes are TRBV10-1 and TRBJ2-3; D not resolved. The germline gives CDR1 WNHNN, CDR2 SYGVQD (reference sequence). This CDR3 contains 13 residues. Trimming took off 5 bases at V and 4 bases at J, with 10 bases between the two ends. The CDR3 here is CASSWQTSDTQYF. For the CDR3, the DNA is TGCGCCAGCAGTTGGCAGACATCAGATACGCAGTATTTT.

Remarks on this clonotype: This may be a read error: a much more frequent sequence differs by one nucleotide. The chain joins TRBV14 to TRBJ2-3, with 12 bases fitting TRBD2. The CDR3 is 17 residues long. From germline, CDR1 is SGHDN and CDR2 FVKESK. The ends lost 4 bases at V and 7 bases at J; junction bases unmatched: 12. The chain's CDR3 is CASSPPTSGRLWNTQYF. DNA for the CDR3: TGTGCCAGCAGCCCCCCGACTAGCGGGAGATTGTGGAATACGCAGTATTTT. The whole variable domain, filled in from reference TRBV14 and TRBJ2-3, reads EAGVTQFPSHSVIEKGQTVTLRCDPISGHDNLYWYRRVMGKEIKFLLHFVKESKQDESGMPNNRFLAERTGGTYSTLKVQPAELEDSGVYFCASSPPTSGRLWNTQYFGPGTRLTVL.

This clonotype showed up just a few times. The chain couples TRBV5-6 to TRBJ2-4; D is ambiguous. V lost 2 bases and J 0 bases, leaving 9 bases between the germline ends. This CDR3 has 15 residues. Per the germline V gene, CDR1 is SGHDT and CDR2 is YYEEEE. Written as DNA, the CDR3 is TGTGCCAGCAGCTTTCTGACCGTAGCCAAAAACATTCAGTACTTC. Protein: CASSFLTVAKNIQYF.

This clonotype occurred many times. The V and J genes are TRBV28 and TRBJ1-5, with TRBD1 as a possible D gene (5 bases). Germline V gene sequence: CDR1 MDHEN, CDR2 SYDVKM. The CDR3 totals 15 residues. V lost 2 bases and J lost 6, with 14 bases in between. CDR3 sequence (DNA): TGTGCCAGCAGTTTAGGGGCCGGCCTGGGTCAGCCCCAGCATTTT. Protein product: CASSLGAGLGQPQHF.

This clonotype was found many times. This sequence joins TRBV30 and TRBJ1-2; unclear D gene. Germline V gene data show CDR1 as GTSNPN and CDR2 as SVGIG (reference sequence). V shed 1 base and J shed 8 bases, with 11 bases lying between them. The CDR3 sequence is 12 residues long. DNA for the CDR3: TGTGCCTGGAGTGGGAACGTAGAAGGCTACACCTTC. Its protein is CAWSGNVEGYTF.

This rearrangement joins TRBV6-5 to TRBJ1-3, with D possibly matching TRBD1 (6 bases). This CDR3 region has 16 residues. Trimming removed 0 bases at V and 4 bases at J, with 13 bases between. Germline loops: CDR1 MNHEY, CDR2 SVGAGI. The CDR3 loop reads CASSYSITGRGNTIYF. The CDR3 coding sequence is TGTGCCAGCAGTTACTCGATAACAGGGCGAGGAAACACCATATATTTT.

The V call is TRBV12-3 or TRBV12-4, the J call TRBJ1-2, with D possibly being TRBD1 (5 bases). V was shortened by 6 bases and J by 4 bases, with 15 bases between the two germline ends. The CDR3 contains 14 residues. Here the CDR3 DNA reads TGTGCCAGCAGCTTGCGGGGGACCTCCTATGGCTACACCTTC. Amino acids: CASSLRGTSYGYTF.

The chain has TRBV19 and TRBJ1-1; TRBD1 might be the D (6 bases). V was shortened by 6 bases and J by 3 bases, with 11 bases between the two germline ends. CDR1 is LNHDA, CDR2 SQIVND, per germline (reference sequence). The CDR3 loop spans 13 amino acids. CDR3: CASRGGAYTEAFF. In DNA form, the CDR3 reads TGTGCCAGTAGGGGGGGGGCCTACACTGAAGCTTTCTTT. The full variable domain, rest sourced from reference TRBV19 and TRBJ1-1, is DGGITQSPKYLFRKEGQNVTLSCEQNLNHDAMYWYRQDPGQGLRLIYYSQIVNDFQKGDIAEGYSVSREKKESFPLTVTSAQKNPTAFYLCASRGGAYTEAFFGQGTRLTVV.

This clonotype was observed many times. V is TRBV2 and J is TRBJ2-7; D is possibly TRBD1 (6 bases). Germline CDR1 reads SNHLY; CDR2 reads FYNNEI. There are 14 residues in the CDR3. Between the trimmed V and J ends, which lost 4 bases and 6 bases, there was a span of 16 bases. The CDR3, as DNA: TGTGCCAGCAGTGTCCAGGGGTTGTCGGGCGAGCAGTACTTC. Translating it yields CASSVQGLSGEQYF.

This clonotype was detected ten times or more. CDR3 DNA sequence: TGTGCCAGCAGGACCGGGACAGGAGGTTTAAGCTACACCTTC. Encoded protein: CASRTGTGGLSYTF. V and J are TRBV6-1 and TRBJ1-2, with 8 positions matching TRBD1. Germline V gene lookup returns CDR1 MNHNS and CDR2 SASEGT. J lost 9 bases, V lost 6 bases, and 12 bases had no gene match. This CDR3 comprises 14 residues.

This clonotype has ten or more counts. The chain combines TRBV3-1 with TRBJ2-1, with a weak D call TRBD2 (5 bases). This CDR3 comprises 16 residues. The germline V gene encodes CDR1 LGHDT and CDR2 YNNKEL (reference sequence). V dropped 1 base and J dropped 0 bases, with 10 bases sitting between them. CDR3 in DNA: TGTGCCAGCAGCCAAGCGTATAGCGACTCCTACAATGAGCAGTTCTTC. Residues: CASSQAYSDSYNEQFF.

In its sample, this clonotype was seen many times. The J gene is TRBJ2-3, the V gene TRBV20-1; 10 positions match TRBD2. After removal of 2 bases from V and 3 bases from J, the junction contained 8 bases not matched to a gene. CDR3 length: 16 amino acids. Germline V gene sequence: CDR1 DFQATT, CDR2 SNEGSKA (reference sequence). Here the CDR3 DNA reads TGCAGTGCTAGATCGGGAGTAGCGGGAGGTACAGATACGCAGTATTTT. Protein sequence: CSARSGVAGGTDTQYF.

Many counts were recorded for this clonotype. The rearrangement links TRBV20-1 to TRBJ1-2, with a tentative D call TRBD1 (6 bases). This CDR3 region has 14 residues. Germline assignment: CDR1 DFQATT and CDR2 SNEGSKA (reference sequence). Trimming pared 2 bases from V and 7 bases from J, leaving 17 bases between. The CDR3 DNA sequence: TGCAGTGCTAGATATTCGGCAGGGGTTACTGGCTACACCTTC. Its translation: CSARYSAGVTGYTF.

This clonotype was observed once. One base away lies a much larger clone, so this may be a sequencing read error. The V call is TRBV2, the J call TRBJ2-7; D assignment may be TRBD1 or TRBD2 (5 bases each). The CDR3 consists of 11 residues. Trimming cost V 6 bases and J 9 bases, with 12 bases left between them. Germline CDR1 reads SNHLY; CDR2 reads FYNNEI. The CDR3 DNA is TGTGCCAGCAGAGAGACGGGGCCGCAGTACTTC. This gives the protein CASRETGPQYF.

This clonotype appeared many times. The genes are TRBV14 and TRBJ2-3; TRBD2 agrees at 10 bases. The J segment lost 5 bases and the V segment lost 0 bases, leaving 5 bases of the junction unmatched. Germline loops: CDR1 SGHDN, CDR2 FVKESK. The CDR3 has 16 residues. CDR3 protein: CASSQDLAGGGDTQYF. The CDR3 DNA sequence: TGTGCCAGCAGCCAAGATTTAGCGGGAGGTGGAGATACGCAGTATTTT.

This clonotype was counted ten times or more. The J gene is TRBJ2-5, the V gene TRBV6-2 or TRBV6-3; D is unresolved. The CDR3 length is 14 residues. Trimming stripped 6 bases from V and 5 bases from J, with 16 bases between. Germline V gene sequence: CDR1 MNHEY, CDR2 SVGEGT. CDR3 nucleotide sequence: TGTGCCAGCAGGATTCCGGACCTTCGGGAGACCCAGTACTTC. This sequence encodes CASRIPDLRETQYF.

This clonotype was seen a handful of times. J is TRBJ1-5 and V is TRBV6-2 or TRBV6-3, with 7 bases matching TRBD1. Germline V lookup: CDR1 MNHEY, CDR2 SVGEGT. The V segment lost 6 bases and the J segment 5 bases; nucleotides outside the gene matches: 10. This CDR3 region has 15 residues. This CDR3 is CASRSIRGVDQPQHF. The DNA for the CDR3 is TGTGCCAGCAGATCTATCAGGGGGGTGGATCAGCCCCAGCATTTT.

The chain carries TRBV6-5 and TRBJ2-1, with D hard to call. This CDR3 has 14 residues. V lost 0 bases and J 5 bases, leaving 8 bases between the germline ends. Germline values: CDR1 MNHEY, CDR2 SVGAGI. CDR3 DNA sequence: TGTGCCAGCAGTTACTCAGATGCTAACAATGAGCAGTTCTTC. This translates into CASSYSDANNEQFF.